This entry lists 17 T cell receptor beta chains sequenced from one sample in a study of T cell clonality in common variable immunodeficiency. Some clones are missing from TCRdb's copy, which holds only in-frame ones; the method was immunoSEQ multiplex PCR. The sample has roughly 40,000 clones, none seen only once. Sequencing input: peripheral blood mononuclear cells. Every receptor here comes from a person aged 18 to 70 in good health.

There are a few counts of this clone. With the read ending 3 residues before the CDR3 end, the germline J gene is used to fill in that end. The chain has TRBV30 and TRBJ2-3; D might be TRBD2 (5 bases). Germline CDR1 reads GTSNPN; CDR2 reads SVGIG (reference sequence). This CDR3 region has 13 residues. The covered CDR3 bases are TGTGCCTGGAATCGGGGTACCACGGAGACG. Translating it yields CAWNRGTTET. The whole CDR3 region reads CAWNRGTTETQYF.

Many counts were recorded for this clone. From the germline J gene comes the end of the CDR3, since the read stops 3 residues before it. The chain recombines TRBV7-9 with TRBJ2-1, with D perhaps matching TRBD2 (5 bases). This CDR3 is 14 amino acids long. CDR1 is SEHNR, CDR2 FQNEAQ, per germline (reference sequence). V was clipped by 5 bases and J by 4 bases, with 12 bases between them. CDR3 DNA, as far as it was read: TGTGCCAGCAGCCCCCCTGAGCGGTACAATGAG. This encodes CASSPPERYNE. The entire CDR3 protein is CASSPPERYNEQFF.

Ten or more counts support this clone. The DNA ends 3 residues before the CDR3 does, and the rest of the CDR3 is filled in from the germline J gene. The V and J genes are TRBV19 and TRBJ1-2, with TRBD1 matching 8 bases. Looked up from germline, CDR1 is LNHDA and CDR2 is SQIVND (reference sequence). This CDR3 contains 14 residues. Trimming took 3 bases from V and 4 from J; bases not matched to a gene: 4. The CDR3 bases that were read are TGTGCCAGTAGTATGGACAGGGCAAGCTATGGC. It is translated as CASSMDRASYG. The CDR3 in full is CASSMDRASYGYTF.

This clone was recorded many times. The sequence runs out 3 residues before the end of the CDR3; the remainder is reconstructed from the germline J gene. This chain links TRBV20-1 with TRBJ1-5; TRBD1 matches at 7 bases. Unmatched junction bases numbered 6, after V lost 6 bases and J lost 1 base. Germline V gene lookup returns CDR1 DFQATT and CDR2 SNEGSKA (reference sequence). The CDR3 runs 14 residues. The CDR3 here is CSARQGSSNQPQHF. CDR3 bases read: TGCAGTGCCAGACAGGGCTCGAGCAATCAGCCC.

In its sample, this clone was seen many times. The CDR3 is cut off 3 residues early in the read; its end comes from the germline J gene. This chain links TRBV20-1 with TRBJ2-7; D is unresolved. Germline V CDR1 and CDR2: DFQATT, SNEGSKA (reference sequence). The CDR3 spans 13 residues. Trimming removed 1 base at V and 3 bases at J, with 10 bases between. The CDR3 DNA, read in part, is TGCAGTGCTAGAGCTCCCAGTATCTACGAG. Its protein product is CSARAPSIYE. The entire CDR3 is CSARAPSIYEQYF.

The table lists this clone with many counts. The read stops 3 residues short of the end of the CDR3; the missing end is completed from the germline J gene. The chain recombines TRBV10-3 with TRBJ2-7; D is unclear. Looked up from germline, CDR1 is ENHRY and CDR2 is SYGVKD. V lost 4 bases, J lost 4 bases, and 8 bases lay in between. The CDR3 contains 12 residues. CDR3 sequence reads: CAISATEYEQYF. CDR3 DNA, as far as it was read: TGTGCCATCAGTGCAACAGAATACGAG.

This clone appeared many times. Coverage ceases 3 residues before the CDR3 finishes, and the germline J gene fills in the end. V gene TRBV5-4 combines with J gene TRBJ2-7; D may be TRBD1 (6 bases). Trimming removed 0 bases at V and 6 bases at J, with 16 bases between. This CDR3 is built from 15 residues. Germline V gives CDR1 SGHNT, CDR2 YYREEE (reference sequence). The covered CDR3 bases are TGTGCCAGCAGCTTGGGGCAGGGGATGGGAATCGAG. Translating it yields CASSLGQGMGIE. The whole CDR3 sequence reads CASSLGQGMGIEQYF.

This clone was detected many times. This chain's CDR3 is CSAPWTANYGYTF. Incomplete CDR3 DNA: TGCAGTGCGCCATGGACAGCTAACTATGGC. The J gene is TRBJ1-2, the V gene TRBV20-1, with D possibly TRBD1 on 6 matching bases. Read data end 3 residues before the CDR3 end; the end is taken from the germline J gene. The germline CDR1 and CDR2 sequences are DFQATT and SNEGSKA (reference sequence). The CDR3 sequence is 13 residues long. V lost 6 bases and J 0 bases, leaving 11 bases between the germline ends.

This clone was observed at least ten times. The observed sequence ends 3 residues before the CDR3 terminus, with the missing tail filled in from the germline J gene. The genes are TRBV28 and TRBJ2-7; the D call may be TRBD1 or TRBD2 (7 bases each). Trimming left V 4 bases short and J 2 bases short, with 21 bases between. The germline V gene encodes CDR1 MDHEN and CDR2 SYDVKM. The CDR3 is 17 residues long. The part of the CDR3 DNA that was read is TGTGCCAGCAGTTCCCCCCGACAGGGAGGGATCACCTACGAG. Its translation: CASSSPRQGGITYE. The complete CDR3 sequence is CASSSPRQGGITYEQYF.

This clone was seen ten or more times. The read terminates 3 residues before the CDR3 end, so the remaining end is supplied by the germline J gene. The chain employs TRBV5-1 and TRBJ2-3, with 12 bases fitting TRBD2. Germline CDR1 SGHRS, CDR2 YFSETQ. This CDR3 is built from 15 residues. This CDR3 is CASSPPLTSGSSQYF. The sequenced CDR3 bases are TGCGCCAGCAGCCCCCCTTTGACTAGCGGGAGCTCG. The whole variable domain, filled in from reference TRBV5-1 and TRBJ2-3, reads KAGVTQTPRYLIKTRGQQVTLSCSPISGHRSVSWYQQTPGQGLQFLFEYFSETQRNKGNFPGRFSGRQFSNSRSEMNVSTLELGDSALYLCASSPPLTSGSSQYFGPGTRLTVL.

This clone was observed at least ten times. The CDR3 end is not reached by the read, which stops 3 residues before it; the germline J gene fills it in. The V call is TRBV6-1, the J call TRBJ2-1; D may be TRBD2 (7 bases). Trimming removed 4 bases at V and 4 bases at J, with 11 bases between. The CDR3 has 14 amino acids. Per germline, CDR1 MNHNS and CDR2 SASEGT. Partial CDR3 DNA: TGTGCCAGCAGTGCCAGGGGAGGGTACAATGAG. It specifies CASSARGGYNE. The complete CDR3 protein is CASSARGGYNEQFF.

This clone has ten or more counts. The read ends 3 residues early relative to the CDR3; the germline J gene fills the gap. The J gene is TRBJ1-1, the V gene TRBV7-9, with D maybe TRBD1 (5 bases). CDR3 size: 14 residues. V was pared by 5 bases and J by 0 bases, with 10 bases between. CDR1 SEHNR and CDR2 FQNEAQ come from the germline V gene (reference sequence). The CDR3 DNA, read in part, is TGTGCCAGCAGCCCCGGGGGGGTGAACACTGAA. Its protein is CASSPGGVNTE. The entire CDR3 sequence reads CASSPGGVNTEAFF.

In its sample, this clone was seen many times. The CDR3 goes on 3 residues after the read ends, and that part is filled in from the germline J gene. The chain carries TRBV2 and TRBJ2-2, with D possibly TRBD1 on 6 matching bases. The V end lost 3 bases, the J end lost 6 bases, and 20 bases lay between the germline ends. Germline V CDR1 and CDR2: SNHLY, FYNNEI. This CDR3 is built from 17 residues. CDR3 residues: CASSDAQGPLMSGELFF. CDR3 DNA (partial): TGTGCCAGCAGTGACGCCCAGGGGCCCCTTATGTCCGGGGAG.

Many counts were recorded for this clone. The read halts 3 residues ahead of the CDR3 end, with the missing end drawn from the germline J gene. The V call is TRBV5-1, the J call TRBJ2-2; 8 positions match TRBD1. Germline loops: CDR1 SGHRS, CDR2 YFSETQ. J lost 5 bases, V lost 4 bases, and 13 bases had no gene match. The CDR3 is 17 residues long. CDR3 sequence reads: CASSLRPRGRNTGELFF. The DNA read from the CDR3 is TGCGCCAGCAGCCTCCGCCCCAGGGGGCGCAATACCGGGGAG.

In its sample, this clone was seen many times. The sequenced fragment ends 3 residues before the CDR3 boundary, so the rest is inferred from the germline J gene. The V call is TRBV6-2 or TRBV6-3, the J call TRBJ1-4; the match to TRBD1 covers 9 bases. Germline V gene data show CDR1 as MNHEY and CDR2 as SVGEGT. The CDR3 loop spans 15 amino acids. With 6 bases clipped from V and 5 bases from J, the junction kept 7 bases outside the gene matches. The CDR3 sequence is CASRASGTGNEKLFF. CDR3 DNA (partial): TGTGCCAGCAGAGCCTCCGGGACAGGGAATGAAAAA.

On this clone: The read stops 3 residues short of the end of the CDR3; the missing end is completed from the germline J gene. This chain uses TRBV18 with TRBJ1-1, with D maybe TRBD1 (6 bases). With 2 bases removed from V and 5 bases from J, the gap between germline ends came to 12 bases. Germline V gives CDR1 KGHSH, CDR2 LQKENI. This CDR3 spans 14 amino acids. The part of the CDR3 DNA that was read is TGTGCCAGCTCACCAACAGGGATCGGGACTGAA. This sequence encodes CASSPTGIGTE. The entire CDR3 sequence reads CASSPTGIGTEAFF.

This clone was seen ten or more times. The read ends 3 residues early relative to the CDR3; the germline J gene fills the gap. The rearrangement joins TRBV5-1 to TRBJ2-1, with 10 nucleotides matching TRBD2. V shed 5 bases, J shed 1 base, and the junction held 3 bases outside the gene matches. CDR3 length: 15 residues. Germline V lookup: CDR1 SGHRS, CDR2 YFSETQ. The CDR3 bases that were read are TGCGCCAGCAGTTCTAGCGGGAGTTCCTACAATGAG. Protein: CASSSSGSSYNE. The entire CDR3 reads CASSSSGSSYNEQFF. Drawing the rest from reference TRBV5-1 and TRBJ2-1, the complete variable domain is KAGVTQTPRYLIKTRGQQVTLSCSPISGHRSVSWYQQTPGQGLQFLFEYFSETQRNKGNFPGRFSGRQFSNSRSEMNVSTLELGDSALYLCASSSSGSSYNEQFFGPGTRLTVL.